The clone carrying this T cell receptor beta chain counts as medium-sized. The antigen is not known. TRB rearrangements were amplified by multiplex PCR with BIOMED2 TRB-A/B primers. One entry per CDR3 protein, called by TCRdb with MiXCR from the multiplex PCR reads. The table shows around 5,000 distinct CDR3 sequences, with around 30% occurring only once. This CDR3 comprises 12 residues. Germline lookup yields CDR1 SQVTM and CDR2 ANQGSEA. The ends lost 8 bases at V and 4 bases at J; junction bases unmatched: 6. TRB was amplified from around 230-520 ng of blood genomic DNA. This entry is derived from a study of T and B cells in COVID-19 patients. Overall study: Peripheral blood came from COVID-19 patients with active infection or after recovery. Most of the roughly 20 active-infection patients had comorbidities associated with unfavorable COVID-19 outcome. Active-infection patients were older, median 67 years, than recovered patients, median around 30 years.

Study-wide points: In COVID-19 patients, T cell receptor beta variable and joining gene use was reportedly strongly skewed.

The sequenced material came from blood. The rearrangement uses TRBV29-1 and TRBJ2-7, with 9 bases lining up with TRBD1. This receptor was obtained from a human donor with active COVID-19. DNA of the CDR3: TGCAGCTCATTGGACAGGGGTTACGAGCAGTACTTC. Translating gives CSSLDRGYEQYF.